The 22 T cell receptor beta chains below all came from one sample that was sequenced in a study of blood T cell repertoires in COVID-19. Produced via immunoSEQ multiplex PCR; TCRdb's table is partial and in-frame only. This table holds about 260,000 clones, nearly 90% found once. What was sequenced was peripheral blood. These receptor sequences come from a human donor in a cohort sampled during active COVID-19.

The chain links TRBV19 to TRBJ2-7, with D perhaps matching TRBD2 (6 bases). With 5 bases removed from V and 3 bases from J, the gap between germline ends came to 11 bases. CDR3 size: 13 residues. CDR1 and CDR2 from the germline V gene are LNHDA and SQIVND (reference sequence). Here the CDR3 DNA reads TGTGCCAGTAGTCTGGCGGGAAACTACGAGCAGTACTTC. Translating it yields CASSLAGNYEQYF.

The V call is TRBV10-1, the J call TRBJ2-3; D gene unclear. Germline V gene sequence: CDR1 WNHNN, CDR2 SYGVQD (reference sequence). This CDR3 spans 11 amino acids. V was clipped by 2 bases and J by 6 bases, with 3 bases between them. The CDR3 here is CASSEEDTQYF. The CDR3 coding sequence is TGCGCCAGCAGTGAGGAGGATACGCAGTATTTT.

This chain uses TRBV7-2 with TRBJ1-6; the D is unclear. The V and J ends lost 5 bases and 8 bases respectively, with 22 bases between them. The CDR3 runs 17 residues. Per germline, CDR1 SGHTA and CDR2 FQGNSA. The CDR3 region has the DNA TGTGCCAGCAGCAAGGCGACTCTCAGTAGTTCGGATTCACCCCTCCACTTT. It specifies CASSKATLSSSDSPLHF.

In this sample, this clone turned up once. The CDR3 DNA sequence: TGTGCCAGCAGCGCGAACTCCTACGAGCAGTACTTC. It is translated as CASSANSYEQYF. This rearrangement joins TRBV11-2 to TRBJ2-7; no firm D call. Between the trimmed V and J ends, which lost 5 bases and 0 bases, there was a span of 5 bases. Germline loops: CDR1 SGHAT, CDR2 FQNNGV. The CDR3 sequence is 12 residues long. Filled out from reference TRBV11-2 and TRBJ2-7, the complete variable domain reads EAGVAQSPRYKIIEKRQSVAFWCNPISGHATLYWYQQILGQGPKLLIQFQNNGVVDDSQLPKDRFSAERLKGVDSTLKIQPAKLEDSAVYLCASSANSYEQYFGPGTRLTVT.

The CDR3 protein is CASSLAVGANYGYTF. The CDR3, as DNA: TGTGCCAGCAGCTTAGCGGTCGGAGCGAACTATGGCTACACCTTC. V usage is TRBV7-2 and J usage is TRBJ1-2; D gene unclear. CDR1 and CDR2 from the germline V gene are SGHTA and FQGNSA. Trimming left V 0 bases short and J 2 bases short, with 10 bases between. This CDR3 has 15 amino acids.

This clone came up once. The chain combines TRBV25-1 with TRBJ2-1; TRBD2 matches 7 bases. Germline V gene sequence: CDR1 MGHDK, CDR2 SYGVNS. The CDR3 runs to 15 residues. Trimming removed 3 bases from V and 8 bases from J; junction bases left unmatched: 10. CDR3 coding DNA: TGTGCCAGCAGTGAGGGCGGGAGTAGGCTGGATGAGCAGTTCTTC. The encoded protein is CASSEGGSRLDEQFF.

The chain is built from TRBV6-6 and TRBJ1-2; no definite D call. The germline V and J ends were trimmed by 0 bases and 4 bases, with 6 bases remaining between them. Germline lookup yields CDR1 MNHNY and CDR2 SVGAGI (reference sequence). The CDR3 loop spans 13 amino acids. The CDR3 DNA follows: TGTGCCAGCAGTTACTCAGAGGGCTATGGCTACACCTTC. Residues: CASSYSEGYGYTF.

The J gene is TRBJ1-5, the V gene TRBV6-5, with D uncertain. Germline V gene data show CDR1 as MNHEY and CDR2 as SVGAGI. V lost 6 bases and J lost 0, with 6 bases in between. This CDR3 has 13 residues. The CDR3: CASRQNSNQPQHF. The CDR3 nucleotides read TGTGCCAGCAGACAGAATAGCAATCAGCCCCAGCATTTT.

This clone occurred a few times. J is TRBJ1-1 and V is TRBV28, with D unclear. Deletions cut 1 base from V and 0 bases from J, with 6 bases between. The CDR3 runs to 14 residues. Germline values: CDR1 MDHEN, CDR2 SYDVKM. CDR3 protein: CASSLLALNTEAFF. In DNA, the CDR3 is TGTGCCAGCAGTTTATTGGCATTGAACACTGAAGCTTTCTTT.

The V call is TRBV5-1, the J call TRBJ1-2; 8 nucleotides line up with TRBD1. Germline CDR1 is SGHRS and CDR2 is YFSETQ. The CDR3 extends over 16 amino acids. Trimming at V came to 3 bases and at J to 3 bases, leaving 10 bases not matched to a gene. CDR3 nucleotide sequence: TGCGCCAGCAGCTGGACCGACAGGGGTGTTCACTATGGCTACACCTTC. Protein: CASSWTDRGVHYGYTF.

The chain employs TRBV5-1 and TRBJ2-7; 8 bases are shared with TRBD1. V dropped 0 bases and J dropped 3; count of bases not matched to a gene: 2. The CDR3 is made up of 14 amino acids. The germline V gene encodes CDR1 SGHRS and CDR2 YFSETQ. The CDR3 here is CASSLGQGIYEQYF. The CDR3 DNA reads as TGCGCCAGCAGCTTGGGACAGGGGATCTACGAGCAGTACTTC.

The DNA of the CDR3 is TGTGCCAGCAGTTTAGTCTGGGGGCCTCTGCCTAACTATGGCTACACCTTC. Its translation is CASSLVWGPLPNYGYTF. The J gene is TRBJ1-2, the V gene TRBV27, with a tentative D call TRBD1 (6 bases). The CDR3 spans 17 residues. Germline V gene sequence: CDR1 MNHEY, CDR2 SMNVEV (reference sequence). The V gene lost 2 bases and the J gene lost 0 bases, with 16 bases spanning the gap.

The chain uses TRBV7-9 and TRBJ2-7; D gene uncertain. V was trimmed by 2 bases and J by 5 bases, leaving 16 bases between them. Germline V gene data show CDR1 as SEHNR and CDR2 as FQNEAQ (reference sequence). The CDR3 is 15 residues long. The CDR3 bases are TGTGCCAGCAGCTTATCCGTAAAAGTGCCAGACGAGCAGTACTTC. Its translation is CASSLSVKVPDEQYF. Full variable domain (outside the CDR3, taken from reference TRBV7-9 and TRBJ2-7): DTGVSQNPRHKITKRGQNVTFRCDPISEHNRLYWYRQTLGQGPEFLTYFQNEAQLEKSRLLSDRFSAERPKGSFSTLEIQRTEQGDSAMYLCASSLSVKVPDEQYFGPGTRLTVT.

The chain has TRBV13 and TRBJ2-3; D is possibly TRBD2 (6 bases). The V gene lost 5 bases and the J gene lost 2 bases, with 17 bases spanning the gap. Germline values: CDR1 PRHDT, CDR2 FYEKMQ (reference sequence). The CDR3 is 16 residues long. CDR3 residues: CASSPYGAGTTDTQYF. The DNA of the CDR3 is TGTGCCAGCAGCCCGTACGGCGCGGGAACCACAGATACGCAGTATTTT.

V and J are TRBV28 and TRBJ1-5; 7 nucleotides line up with TRBD1. The junction had 7 bases not matched to a gene; V was cut back by 5 bases and J by 0 bases. Germline V gene data show CDR1 as MDHEN and CDR2 as SYDVKM. This CDR3 comprises 16 residues. The chain's CDR3 is CASSEWTGYSNQPQHF. CDR3 bases: TGTGCCAGCAGTGAATGGACAGGTTATAGCAATCAGCCCCAGCATTTT.

The chain uses TRBV7-9 and TRBJ2-7; 8 nucleotides agree with TRBD2. Germline CDR1 is SEHNR and CDR2 is FQNEAQ (reference sequence). V shed 5 bases, J shed 2 bases, and the junction held 17 bases outside the gene matches. This CDR3 contains 18 residues. In DNA form, the CDR3 reads TGTGCCAGCAGCCGCAGGGCTGGCCGGGAGGGCCTCCCCTACGAGCAGTACTTC. Its translation is CASSRRAGREGLPYEQYF.

This sequence joins TRBV6-5 and TRBJ1-2, with D possibly matching TRBD1 (6 bases). The CDR3 covers 15 residues. The V and J ends lost 6 bases and 5 bases respectively, with 19 bases between them. Germline V gene sequence: CDR1 MNHEY, CDR2 SVGAGI. The CDR3 DNA is TGTGCCAGCAGCCCGCGGGGGGCGCCGTCTTATGGCTACACCTTC. Translating gives CASSPRGAPSYGYTF.

This chain connects TRBV11-2 to TRBJ1-4; D ambiguous. Per the germline V gene, CDR1 is SGHAT and CDR2 is FQNNGV. Between the trimmed V and J ends, which lost 1 base and 4 bases, there was a span of 7 bases. The CDR3 contains 14 residues. CDR3 loop: CASSLAVINEKLFF. The DNA for the CDR3 is TGTGCCAGCAGCTTAGCAGTTATTAATGAAAAACTGTTTTTT. The entire variable domain, with the rest obtained from reference TRBV11-2 and TRBJ1-4, is as follows: EAGVAQSPRYKIIEKRQSVAFWCNPISGHATLYWYQQILGQGPKLLIQFQNNGVVDDSQLPKDRFSAERLKGVDSTLKIQPAKLEDSAVYLCASSLAVINEKLFFGSGTQLSVL.

V gene TRBV7-2 combines with J gene TRBJ2-5; TRBD2 aligns across 7 bases. There are 15 residues in the CDR3. CDR1 is SGHTA and CDR2 is FQGNSA in the germline V gene. V trimming: 2 bases; J trimming: 4 bases; junction bases outside the gene matches: 7. The CDR3 nucleotides are TGTGCCAGCAGCTTAAACGCGGGGGTATTAGAGACCCAGTACTTC. Residues: CASSLNAGVLETQYF. Drawing the rest from reference TRBV7-2 and TRBJ2-5, the complete variable domain is GAGVSQSPSNKVTEKGKDVELRCDPISGHTALYWYRQSLGQGLEFLIYFQGNSAPDKSGLPSDRFSAERTGGSVSTLTIQRTQQEDSAVYLCASSLNAGVLETQYFGPGTRLLVL.

The rearrangement uses TRBV14 and TRBJ1-5; no clear D gene. The CDR3 runs to 13 residues. Trimming took off 4 bases at V and 5 bases at J, with 9 bases between the two ends. Per germline, CDR1 SGHDN and CDR2 FVKESK. The CDR3 sequence is CASSLAIDQPQHF. The CDR3 nucleotides are TGTGCCAGCAGCCTTGCGATAGATCAGCCCCAGCATTTT. Supplemented by reference TRBV14 and TRBJ1-5, the full variable domain reads EAGVTQFPSHSVIEKGQTVTLRCDPISGHDNLYWYRRVMGKEIKFLLHFVKESKQDESGMPNNRFLAERTGGTYSTLKVQPAELEDSGVYFCASSLAIDQPQHFGDGTRLSIL.

This chain joins TRBV15 and TRBJ1-2, with TRBD1 matching 8 bases. V shed 5 bases and J 7 bases; nucleotides not matched to a gene: 9. The CDR3 runs to 14 residues. Germline assignment: CDR1 LNHNV and CDR2 YYDKDF (reference sequence). The CDR3 sequence: CATSGQPGQAGYTF. Here the CDR3 DNA reads TGTGCCACCAGCGGACAACCGGGACAGGCTGGCTACACCTTC.

About this clone: The identical CDR3 is also encoded by other nucleotide sequences in the sample. The chain has TRBV4-2 and TRBJ2-7; 8 bases map to TRBD2. The germline V gene has CDR1 LGHNA and CDR2 YNFKEQ. J gave up 3 bases and V 0 bases, and 4 bases lay outside the gene matches. The CDR3 sequence is 15 residues long. CDR3 sequence reads: CASSQESSGSYEQYF. The DNA for the CDR3 is TGTGCCAGCAGCCAAGAGTCCAGCGGGAGCTACGAGCAGTACTTC.